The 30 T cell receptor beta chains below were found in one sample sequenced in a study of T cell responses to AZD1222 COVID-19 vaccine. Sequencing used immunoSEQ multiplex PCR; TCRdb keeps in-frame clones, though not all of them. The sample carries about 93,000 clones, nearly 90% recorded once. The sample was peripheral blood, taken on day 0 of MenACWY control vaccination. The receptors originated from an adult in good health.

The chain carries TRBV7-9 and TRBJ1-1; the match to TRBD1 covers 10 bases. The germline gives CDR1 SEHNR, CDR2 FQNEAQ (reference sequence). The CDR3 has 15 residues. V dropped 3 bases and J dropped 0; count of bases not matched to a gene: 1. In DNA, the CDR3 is TGTGCCAGCAGCTTGGGACAGGGGTTGAACACTGAAGCTTTCTTT. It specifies CASSLGQGLNTEAFF.

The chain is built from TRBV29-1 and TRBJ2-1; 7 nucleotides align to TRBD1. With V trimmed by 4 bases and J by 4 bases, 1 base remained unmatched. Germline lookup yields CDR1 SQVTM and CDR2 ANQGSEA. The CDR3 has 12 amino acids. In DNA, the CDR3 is TGCAGCGTTGGGGACAGTTACAATGAGCAGTTCTTC. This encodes CSVGDSYNEQFF.

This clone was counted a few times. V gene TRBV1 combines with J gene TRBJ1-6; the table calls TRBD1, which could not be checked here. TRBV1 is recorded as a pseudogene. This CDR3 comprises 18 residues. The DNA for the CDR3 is TGCACCAGCAGCCAAGACCGTAGACATCGCCTCTATAATTCACCCCTCCACTTT. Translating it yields CTSSQDRRHRLYNSPLHF.

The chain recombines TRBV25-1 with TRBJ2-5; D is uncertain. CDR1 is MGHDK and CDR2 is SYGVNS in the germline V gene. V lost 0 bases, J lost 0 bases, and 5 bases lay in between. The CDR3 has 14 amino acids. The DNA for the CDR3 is TGTGCCAGCAGTGAATACCGGTACCAAGAGACCCAGTACTTC. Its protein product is CASSEYRYQETQYF.

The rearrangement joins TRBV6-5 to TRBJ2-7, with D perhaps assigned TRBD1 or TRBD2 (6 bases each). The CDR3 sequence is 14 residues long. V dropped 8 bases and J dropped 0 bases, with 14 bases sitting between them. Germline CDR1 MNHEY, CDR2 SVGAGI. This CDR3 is CASGTGGHSYEQYF. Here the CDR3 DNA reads TGTGCCAGCGGGACTGGGGGGCACTCCTACGAGCAGTACTTC.

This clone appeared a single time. This CDR3 reads CASSPLPGRLNTEAFF. Written as DNA, the CDR3 is TGTGCCAGCTCACCACTCCCTGGACGGTTGAACACTGAAGCTTTCTTT. The rearrangement joins TRBV18 to TRBJ1-1; the D is unclear. Between the trimmed V and J ends, which lost 1 base and 0 bases, there was a span of 12 bases. The CDR3 is made up of 16 amino acids. Germline V gene lookup returns CDR1 KGHSH and CDR2 LQKENI.

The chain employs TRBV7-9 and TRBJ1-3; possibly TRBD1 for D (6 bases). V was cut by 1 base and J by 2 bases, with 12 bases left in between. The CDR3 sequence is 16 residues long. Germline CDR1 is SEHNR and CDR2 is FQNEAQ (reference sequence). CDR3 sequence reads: CASSLEGTGTGNTIYF. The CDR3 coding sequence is TGTGCCAGCAGCTTAGAGGGAACAGGGACTGGAAACACCATATATTTT.

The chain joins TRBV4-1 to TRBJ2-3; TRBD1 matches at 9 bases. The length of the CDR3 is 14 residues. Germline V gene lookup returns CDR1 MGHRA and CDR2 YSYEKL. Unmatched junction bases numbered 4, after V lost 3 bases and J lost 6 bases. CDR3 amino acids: CASSQTGGIDTQYF. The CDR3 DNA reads TGCGCCAGCAGCCAGACAGGGGGTATCGATACGCAGTATTTT.

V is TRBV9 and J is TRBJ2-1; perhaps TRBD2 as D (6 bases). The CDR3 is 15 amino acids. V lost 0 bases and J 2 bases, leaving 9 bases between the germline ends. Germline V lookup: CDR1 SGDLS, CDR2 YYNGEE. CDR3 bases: TGTGCCAGCAGCGTAGGGGCGGGGACCTACAATGAGCAGTTCTTC. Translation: CASSVGAGTYNEQFF. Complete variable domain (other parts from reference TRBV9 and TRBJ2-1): DSGVTQTPKHLITATGQRVTLRCSPRSGDLSVYWYQQSLDQGLQFLIQYYNGEERAKGNILERFSAQQFPDLHSELNLSSLELGDSALYFCASSVGAGTYNEQFFGPGTRLTVL.

The CDR3 coding sequence is TGTGCCAGCAGTCCAGGTCCCTATGGCTACACCTTC. This encodes CASSPGPYGYTF. The genes are TRBV14 and TRBJ1-2; D is unclear. V was shortened by 6 bases and J by 4 bases, with 9 bases between the two germline ends. The CDR3 is made up of 12 amino acids. Germline CDR1 SGHDN, CDR2 FVKESK.

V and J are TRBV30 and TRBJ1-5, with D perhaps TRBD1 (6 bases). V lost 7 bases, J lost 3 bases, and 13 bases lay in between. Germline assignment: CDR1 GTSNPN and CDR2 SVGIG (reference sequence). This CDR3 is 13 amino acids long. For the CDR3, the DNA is TGTGCCTCGGGCGGACAGCACAATCAGCCCCAGCATTTT. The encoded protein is CASGGQHNQPQHF.

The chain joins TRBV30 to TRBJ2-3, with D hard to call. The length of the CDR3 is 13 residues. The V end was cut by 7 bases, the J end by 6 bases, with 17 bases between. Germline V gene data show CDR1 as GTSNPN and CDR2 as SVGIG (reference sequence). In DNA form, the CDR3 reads TGTGCCTTCCCAATAGGCGGTGCGGATACGCAGTATTTT. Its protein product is CAFPIGGADTQYF.

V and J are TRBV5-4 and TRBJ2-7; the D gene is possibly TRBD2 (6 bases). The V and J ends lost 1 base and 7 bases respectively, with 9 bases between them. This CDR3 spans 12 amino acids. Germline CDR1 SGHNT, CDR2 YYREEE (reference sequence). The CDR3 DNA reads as TGTGCCAGCAGCTTGAGGGAGGAAGAGCAGTACTTC. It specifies CASSLREEEQYF.

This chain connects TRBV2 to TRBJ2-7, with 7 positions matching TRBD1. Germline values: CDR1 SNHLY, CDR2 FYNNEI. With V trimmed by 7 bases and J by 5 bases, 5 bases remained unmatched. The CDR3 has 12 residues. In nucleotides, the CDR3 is TGTGCCAGCACCCCAGGGGGAAACGAGCAGTACTTC. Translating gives CASTPGGNEQYF.

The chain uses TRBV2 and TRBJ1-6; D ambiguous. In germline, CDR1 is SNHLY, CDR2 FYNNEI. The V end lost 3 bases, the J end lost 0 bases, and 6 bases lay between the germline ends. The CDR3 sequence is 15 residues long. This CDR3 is CASSELSSYNSPLHF. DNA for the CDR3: TGTGCCAGCAGTGAGTTAAGCTCCTATAATTCACCCCTCCACTTT.

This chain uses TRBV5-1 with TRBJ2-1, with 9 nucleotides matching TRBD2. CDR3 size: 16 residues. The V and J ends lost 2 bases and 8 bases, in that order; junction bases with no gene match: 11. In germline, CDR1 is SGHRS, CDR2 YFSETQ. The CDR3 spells CASSFAGGPGFYEQFF. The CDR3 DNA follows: TGCGCCAGCAGCTTTGCGGGGGGGCCGGGTTTTTATGAGCAGTTCTTC.

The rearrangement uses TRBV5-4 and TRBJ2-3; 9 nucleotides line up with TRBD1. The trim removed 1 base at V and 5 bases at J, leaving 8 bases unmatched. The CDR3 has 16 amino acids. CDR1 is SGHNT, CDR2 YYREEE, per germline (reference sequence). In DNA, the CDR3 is TGTGCCAGCAGCTTGATTCAGGGACAGGGTATAGATACGCAGTATTTT. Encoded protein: CASSLIQGQGIDTQYF.

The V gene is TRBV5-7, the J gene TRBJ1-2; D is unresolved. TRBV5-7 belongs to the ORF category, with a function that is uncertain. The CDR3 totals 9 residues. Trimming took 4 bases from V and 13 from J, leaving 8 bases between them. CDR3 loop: CASSRTGTF. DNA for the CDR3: TGTGCCAGCAGCCGGACGGGCACCTTC.

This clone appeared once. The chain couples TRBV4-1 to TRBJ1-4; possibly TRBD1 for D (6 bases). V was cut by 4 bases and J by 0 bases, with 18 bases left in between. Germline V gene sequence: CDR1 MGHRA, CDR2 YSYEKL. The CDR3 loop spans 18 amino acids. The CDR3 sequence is CASSRKRGEGATNEKLFF. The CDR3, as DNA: TGCGCCAGCAGCCGAAAAAGGGGGGAGGGGGCAACTAATGAAAAACTGTTTTTT.

CDR3 sequence (DNA): TGTGCCAGCATCGGGACAGGGAACTATGGCTACACCTTC. This gives the protein CASIGTGNYGYTF. The chain couples TRBV6-5 to TRBJ1-2; TRBD1 matches at 9 bases. This CDR3 has 13 residues. From germline, CDR1 is MNHEY and CDR2 SVGAGI. V trimming: 7 bases; J trimming: 2 bases; junction bases outside the gene matches: 2.

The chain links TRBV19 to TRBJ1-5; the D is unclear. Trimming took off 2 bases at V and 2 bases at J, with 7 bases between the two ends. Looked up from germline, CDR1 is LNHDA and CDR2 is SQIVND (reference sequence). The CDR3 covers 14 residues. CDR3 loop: CASSINHGNQPQHF. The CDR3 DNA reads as TGTGCCAGTAGTATAAATCACGGCAATCAGCCCCAGCATTTT.

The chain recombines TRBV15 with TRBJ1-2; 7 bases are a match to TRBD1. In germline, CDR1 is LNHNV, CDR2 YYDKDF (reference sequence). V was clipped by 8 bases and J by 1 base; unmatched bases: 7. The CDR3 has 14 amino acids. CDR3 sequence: CATRRGDSNYGYTF. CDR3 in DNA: TGTGCCACCCGTCGCGGGGACAGTAACTATGGCTACACCTTC.

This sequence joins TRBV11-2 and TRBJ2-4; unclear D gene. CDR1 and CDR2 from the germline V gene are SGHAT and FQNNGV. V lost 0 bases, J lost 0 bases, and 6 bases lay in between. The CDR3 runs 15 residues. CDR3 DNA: TGTGCCAGCAGCTTAGATACAGTAGCCAAAAACATTCAGTACTTC. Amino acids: CASSLDTVAKNIQYF.

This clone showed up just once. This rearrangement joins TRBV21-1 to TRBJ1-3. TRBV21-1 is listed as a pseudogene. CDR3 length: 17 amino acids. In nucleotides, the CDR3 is TGTGCCAGCAGCAAAAAACCCCCACTCGTCCCCGGAAACACCATATATTTT. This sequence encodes CASSKKPPLVPGNTIYF.

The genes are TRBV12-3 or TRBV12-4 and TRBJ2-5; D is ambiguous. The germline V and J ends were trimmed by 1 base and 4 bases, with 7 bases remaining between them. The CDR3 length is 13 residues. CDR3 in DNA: TGTGCCAGCAGTTTAGACTTTAGAGAGACCCAGTACTTC. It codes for CASSLDFRETQYF.

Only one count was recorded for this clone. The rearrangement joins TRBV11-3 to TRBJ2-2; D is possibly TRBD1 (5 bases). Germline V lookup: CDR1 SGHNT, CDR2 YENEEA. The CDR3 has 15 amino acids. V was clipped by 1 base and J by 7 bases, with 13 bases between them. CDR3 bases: TGTGCCAGCAGCTTAGCTGCAGGGCCGAACGGGGAGCTGTTTTTT. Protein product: CASSLAAGPNGELFF.

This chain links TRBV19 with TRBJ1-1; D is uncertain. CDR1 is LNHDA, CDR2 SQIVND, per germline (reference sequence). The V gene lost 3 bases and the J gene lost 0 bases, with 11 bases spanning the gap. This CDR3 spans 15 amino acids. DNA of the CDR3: TGTGCCAGTAGTATGGGTGGCAGGTTGAACACTGAAGCTTTCTTT. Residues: CASSMGGRLNTEAFF. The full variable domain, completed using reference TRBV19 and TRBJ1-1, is DGGITQSPKYLFRKEGQNVTLSCEQNLNHDAMYWYRQDPGQGLRLIYYSQIVNDFQKGDIAEGYSVSREKKESFPLTVTSAQKNPTAFYLCASSMGGRLNTEAFFGQGTRLTVV.

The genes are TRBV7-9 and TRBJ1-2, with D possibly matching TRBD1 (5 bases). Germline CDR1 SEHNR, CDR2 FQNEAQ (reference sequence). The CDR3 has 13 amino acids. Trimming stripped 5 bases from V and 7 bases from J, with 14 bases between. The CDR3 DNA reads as TGTGCCAGCAGCCCGGGACGGACTCCTGGCTACACCTTC. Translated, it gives CASSPGRTPGYTF.

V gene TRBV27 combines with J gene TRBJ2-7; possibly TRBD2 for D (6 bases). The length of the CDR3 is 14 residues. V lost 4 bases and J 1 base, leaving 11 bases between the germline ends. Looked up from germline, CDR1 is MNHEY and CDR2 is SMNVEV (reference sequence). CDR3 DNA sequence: TGTGCCAGCAGTTGGGCGGGGAATTCCTACGAGCAGTACTTC. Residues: CASSWAGNSYEQYF.

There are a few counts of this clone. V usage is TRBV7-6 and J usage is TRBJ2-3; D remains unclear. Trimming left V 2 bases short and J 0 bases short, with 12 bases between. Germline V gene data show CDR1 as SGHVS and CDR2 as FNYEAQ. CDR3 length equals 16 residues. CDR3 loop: CASSLLSHHSTDTQYF. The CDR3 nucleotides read TGTGCCAGCAGCTTATTAAGTCACCATAGCACAGATACGCAGTATTTT. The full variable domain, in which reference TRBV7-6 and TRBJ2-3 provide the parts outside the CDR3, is GAGVSQSPRYKVTKRGQDVALRCDPISGHVSLYWYRQALGQGPEFLTYFNYEAQQDKSGLPNDRFSAERPEGSISTLTIQRTEQRDSAMYRCASSLLSHHSTDTQYFGPGTRLTVL.